This entry lists 19 T cell receptor beta chains sequenced from one sample in a study of cytomegalovirus exposure and HLA in healthy donors. The data were produced by immunoSEQ multiplex PCR, yet TCRdb's version contains in-frame clones alone and is incomplete. The data contain about 74,000 clones, 90% to 95% of them seen just once; the ten biggest clones take up 1.5% to 1.8%. Sequences were obtained from PBMCs. Receptors were obtained from a young man in good health and CMV-seropositive.

In this sample, this clone turned up once. The V and J genes are TRBV5-1 and TRBJ2-1; TRBD2 matches at 7 bases. The CDR3 is 15 amino acids. Losses at the gene ends were 0 bases for V and 3 bases for J; bases not matched to a gene: 3. From germline, CDR1 is SGHRS and CDR2 YFSETQ. Here the CDR3 DNA reads TGCGCCAGCAGCTTGGCAGCGGGGCTCTACAATGAGCAGTTCTTC. This encodes CASSLAAGLYNEQFF.

V and J are TRBV5-6 and TRBJ2-5; 9 bases fit TRBD2. Germline V lookup: CDR1 SGHDT, CDR2 YYEEEE. The J segment lost 2 bases and the V segment lost 0 bases, leaving 2 bases of the junction unmatched. The CDR3 is 15 amino acids. CDR3 nucleotides: TGTGCCAGCAGCTTGGGACTAGCGGTACAAGAGACCCAGTACTTC. Its protein product is CASSLGLAVQETQYF. Looking up the rest from reference TRBV5-6 and TRBJ2-5 gives the full variable domain: DAGVTQSPTHLIKTRGQQVTLRCSPKSGHDTVSWYQQALGQGPQFIFQYYEEEERQRGNFPDRFSGHQFPNYSSELNVNALLLGDSALYLCASSLGLAVQETQYFGPGTRLLVL.

The V and J genes are TRBV7-2 and TRBJ2-7; 7 bases are a match to TRBD2. The CDR3 length is 15 residues. Germline V gene sequence: CDR1 SGHTA, CDR2 FQGNSA. V shed 5 bases and J 2 bases; nucleotides not matched to a gene: 9. CDR3 sequence: CASSLGGTVPYEQYF. DNA for the CDR3: TGTGCCAGCAGCCTGGGAGGGACCGTGCCCTACGAGCAGTACTTC.

The V gene is TRBV5-6, the J gene TRBJ2-2; TRBD1 matches at 10 bases. CDR3 length: 19 amino acids. Germline V lookup: CDR1 SGHDT, CDR2 YYEEEE. After removal of 1 base from V and 5 bases from J, the junction contained 14 bases not matched to a gene. The CDR3 loop reads CASSLNGQGVTFLTGELFF. The CDR3 region has the DNA TGTGCCAGCAGCTTGAATGGACAGGGGGTTACCTTTTTGACCGGGGAGCTGTTTTTT.

This chain joins TRBV10-1 and TRBJ2-1; 12 positions match TRBD1. Germline CDR1 WNHNN, CDR2 SYGVQD (reference sequence). This CDR3 contains 15 residues. V was pared by 0 bases and J by 6 bases, with 0 bases of the junction left unmatched. The CDR3, as DNA: TGCGCCAGCAGTGAGTCGGGACAGGGGGCCAATGAGCAGTTCTTC. This gives the protein CASSESGQGANEQFF.

This chain connects TRBV5-1 to TRBJ2-1; tentatively, D is TRBD1 (5 bases). V lost 4 bases to trimming and J lost 4 bases, with 15 bases between them. Germline CDR1 SGHRS, CDR2 YFSETQ. The length of the CDR3 is 15 residues. The CDR3 DNA follows: TGCGCCAGCAGCCCATGGACGACAGATTACAATGAGCAGTTCTTC. It yields the protein CASSPWTTDYNEQFF.

The chain is built from TRBV28 and TRBJ1-4, with TRBD1 matching over 7 bases. The CDR3 is made up of 14 amino acids. Trimming took 4 bases from V and 7 from J; bases not matched to a gene: 6. CDR1 and CDR2 (germline): MDHEN, SYDVKM. Here the CDR3 DNA reads TGTGCCAGCAGTTCACAGGGGCGGGGTGAAAAACTGTTTTTT. Amino acid sequence: CASSSQGRGEKLFF.

The chain carries TRBV7-8 and TRBJ2-7; 8 bases agree with TRBD1. Trimming removed 3 bases from V and 1 base from J; junction bases left unmatched: 5. Germline values: CDR1 SGHVS, CDR2 FQNEAQ. The CDR3 has 15 amino acids. The CDR3 sequence: CASSFGQGASYEQYF. CDR3 DNA sequence: TGTGCCAGCAGCTTCGGGCAGGGGGCGTCCTACGAGCAGTACTTC.

The chain carries TRBV6-1 and TRBJ2-7; 11 bases are shared with TRBD2. Germline CDR1 reads MNHNS; CDR2 reads SASEGT. Germline trimming cut 6 bases from V and 5 bases from J; bases unmatched to any gene: 3. The CDR3 spans 13 residues. CDR3: CASSRLAGNEQYF. CDR3 in DNA: TGTGCCAGCAGCCGACTAGCGGGAAACGAGCAGTACTTC.

The rearrangement links TRBV23-1 to TRBJ1-5, with 7 bases that match TRBD1. TRBV23-1 is an ORF for which the function is uncertain. The CDR3 covers 16 residues. The V segment lost 0 bases and the J segment 1 base; nucleotides outside the gene matches: 3. The DNA for the CDR3 is TGCGCCAGCAGTCAATCCCCGGACAGGAGCAATCAGCCCCAGCATTTT. This encodes CASSQSPDRSNQPQHF.

The genes are TRBV30 and TRBJ2-3, with 10 bases that match TRBD2. There are 13 residues in the CDR3. Germline V gene sequence: CDR1 GTSNPN, CDR2 SVGIG (reference sequence). V shed 4 bases and J 3 bases; nucleotides not matched to a gene: 1. CDR3 coding DNA: TGTGCCTGGACTAGCGGGAGAACAGATACGCAGTATTTT. Its translation: CAWTSGRTDTQYF.

The V gene is TRBV18, the J gene TRBJ2-1; 7 bases match TRBD1. CDR1 is KGHSH, CDR2 LQKENI, per germline. CDR3 length equals 18 residues. Trimming removed 3 bases from V and 6 bases from J; junction bases left unmatched: 17. DNA of the CDR3: TGTGCCAGCTCACCTACCTGGCCGGGACAGAACTTTTCCAATGAGCAGTTCTTC. Translated: CASSPTWPGQNFSNEQFF. Together with reference TRBV18 and TRBJ2-1, the CDR3 gives the full variable domain: NAGVMQNPRHLVRRRGQEARLRCSPMKGHSHVYWYRQLPEEGLKFMVYLQKENIIDESGMPKERFSAEFPKEGPSILRIQQVVRGDSAAYFCASSPTWPGQNFSNEQFFGPGTRLTVL.

The J gene is TRBJ2-3, the V gene TRBV19; 14 bases are a match to TRBD2. The CDR3 runs 16 residues. Germline loops: CDR1 LNHDA, CDR2 SQIVND (reference sequence). The V segment lost 8 bases and the J segment 3 bases; nucleotides outside the gene matches: 7. CDR3 protein: CASPPGLAGETDTQYF. The CDR3 nucleotides read TGTGCCAGTCCTCCGGGACTAGCGGGAGAAACAGATACGCAGTATTTT.

The chain uses TRBV4-1 and TRBJ1-2; 10 positions match TRBD1. Losses at the gene ends were 3 bases for V and 2 bases for J; bases not matched to a gene: 3. CDR3 length: 15 amino acids. CDR1 MGHRA and CDR2 YSYEKL come from the germline V gene. CDR3 in amino acids: CASSQRTGGNYGYTF. The CDR3 coding sequence is TGCGCCAGCAGCCAGAGGACAGGGGGAAACTATGGCTACACCTTC.

V usage is TRBV5-4 and J usage is TRBJ2-1; 7 nucleotides align to TRBD1. The V gene end was trimmed by 0 bases and the J gene end by 2 bases; junction bases not matched to a gene: 2. The CDR3 covers 15 residues. Looked up from germline, CDR1 is SGHNT and CDR2 is YYREEE (reference sequence). The CDR3 DNA follows: TGTGCCAGCAGCTTGGGGGACAGTACCTACAATGAGCAGTTCTTC. As protein: CASSLGDSTYNEQFF.

The rearrangement uses TRBV14 and TRBJ2-3; a weak D match, TRBD2 (5 bases). The length of the CDR3 is 15 residues. The V gene's germline CDR1 is SGHDN and CDR2 FVKESK. V was clipped by 1 base and J by 1 base, with 9 bases between them. CDR3 nucleotides: TGTGCCAGCAGCCAAGGCCGGGGAGGCACAGATACGCAGTATTTT. Residues: CASSQGRGGTDTQYF.

This clone was counted once. The chain combines TRBV6-1 with TRBJ2-7; TRBD2 aligns across 7 bases. V was pared by 6 bases and J by 3 bases, with 8 bases of the junction left unmatched. The CDR3 totals 14 residues. Germline-derived CDR1 and CDR2 are MNHNS and SASEGT. Here the CDR3 DNA reads TGTGCCAGCAGGGGGGGGGACGGAATCTACGAGCAGTACTTC. Encoded protein: CASRGGDGIYEQYF.

The rearrangement links TRBV2 to TRBJ2-2, with D maybe TRBD2 (6 bases). The germline gives CDR1 SNHLY, CDR2 FYNNEI. Trimming left V 6 bases short and J 2 bases short, with 16 bases between. This CDR3 is 16 amino acids long. Written as DNA, the CDR3 is TGTGCCAGCAGCCTGGCGGGACGTACTAACACCGGGGAGCTGTTTTTT. Its protein is CASSLAGRTNTGELFF.

The rearrangement joins TRBV28 to TRBJ1-2, with 9 bases identical to TRBD1. The germline V gene encodes CDR1 MDHEN and CDR2 SYDVKM. The CDR3 is 16 amino acids. The trim removed 3 bases at V and 2 bases at J, leaving 7 bases unmatched. CDR3 nucleotides: TGTGCCAGCAGTTTGTTACCGGGACAGGGAAACTATGGCTACACCTTC. It encodes CASSLLPGQGNYGYTF.